The 9 T cell receptor beta chains below come from one sample, sequenced in a study of CD8 T cells in Susac syndrome. RNA, at roughly 0.45 to 1 ug, was reverse transcribed with random hexamers. From the immunoSEQ multiplex PCR reads, TCRdb called clonotypes with MiXCR, one entry per CDR3 protein. This sample has tens of thousands of distinct CDR3 sequences, with around nine tenths found just once. The sequenced sample was CD8+ T cells from PBMCs. The source is a human donor in good health.

This clonotype was seen once. This chain joins TRBV4-1 and TRBJ2-1; D is perhaps TRBD1 or TRBD2 (5 bases each). V lost 1 base and J 3 bases, leaving 7 bases between the germline ends. Germline values: CDR1 MGHRA, CDR2 YSYEKL. The CDR3 consists of 14 residues. CDR3 sequence reads: CASSQAGLYNEQFF. CDR3 coding DNA: TGCGCCAGCAGCCAAGCGGGGCTCTACAATGAGCAGTTCTTC.

As to this clonotype: The junction does not match germline at one end; this may be a read error. The V and J genes are TRBV12-3 or TRBV12-4 and TRBJ2-5, with D maybe TRBD2 (6 bases). This CDR3 contains 13 residues. CDR3 residues: CASSFGVLITGDF. DNA of the CDR3: TGTGCCAGCAGTTTCGGCGTCCTGATCACGGGGGACTTC.

This clonotype was recorded a few times. The V call is TRBV15, the J call TRBJ2-7, with unresolved D. V lost 3 bases and J 2 bases, leaving 14 bases between the germline ends. The germline CDR1 and CDR2 sequences are LNHNV and YYDKDF (reference sequence). The CDR3 sequence is 15 residues long. The CDR3: CATSRVGREAYEQYF. CDR3 in DNA: TGTGCCACCAGCAGGGTAGGACGCGAGGCCTACGAGCAGTACTTC. The complete variable domain, with remaining parts taken from reference TRBV15 and TRBJ2-7, reads DAMVIQNPRYQVTQFGKPVTLSCSQTLNHNVMYWYQQKSSQAPKLLFHYYDKDFNNEADTPDNFQSRRPNTSFCFLDIRSPGLGDTAMYLCATSRVGREAYEQYFGPGTRLTVT.

CDR3 nucleotide sequence: TGTGCCAGCAGCCCGGACATTTACGAGCAGTACTTC. This gives the protein CASSPDIYEQYF. J is TRBJ2-7 and V is TRBV7-8; tentatively, D is TRBD1 (5 bases). Germline loops: CDR1 SGHVS, CDR2 FQNEAQ. V lost 5 bases to trimming and J lost 4 bases, with 9 bases between them. CDR3 length equals 12 residues.

V usage is TRBV3-1 and J usage is TRBJ2-2, with TRBD2 matching 7 bases. The V gene's germline CDR1 is LGHDT and CDR2 YNNKEL (reference sequence). J was trimmed by 3 bases and V by 2 bases; bases with no gene match: 15. The CDR3 length is 19 residues. CDR3 in DNA: TGTGCCAGCAGCCAACACCGCTTGGAAGGCGGGGGATACACCGGGGAGCTGTTTTTT. Protein: CASSQHRLEGGGYTGELFF.

This CDR3 reads CASSQGRGSQETQYF. DNA of the CDR3: TGCGCCAGCAGCCAGGGCCGGGGGAGCCAAGAGACCCAGTACTTC. The V call is TRBV4-1, the J call TRBJ2-5, with D possibly being TRBD2 (6 bases). V shed 3 bases and J shed 1 base, with 12 bases lying between them. Germline V gene sequence: CDR1 MGHRA, CDR2 YSYEKL. CDR3 length equals 15 residues.

The table lists this clonotype with a few counts. The gene calls are TRBV5-5 and TRBJ2-7; D may be TRBD1 (5 bases). V was shortened by 1 base and J by 4 bases, with 12 bases between the two germline ends. This CDR3 spans 14 amino acids. Germline-derived CDR1 and CDR2 are SGHKS and YYEKEE (reference sequence). CDR3 protein: CASSLSQGGYEQYF. The CDR3 nucleotides read TGTGCCAGCAGCTTGTCCCAGGGTGGATACGAGCAGTACTTC.

The chain links TRBV6-6 to TRBJ2-5; D ambiguous. The germline V gene has CDR1 MNHNY and CDR2 SVGAGI (reference sequence). The CDR3 sequence is 16 residues long. V gave up 2 bases and J gave up 7 bases, with 20 bases separating them. The CDR3 loop reads CASSYGKQRSPGTQYF. Written as DNA, the CDR3 is TGTGCCAGCAGTTACGGGAAACAGCGATCTCCAGGGACCCAGTACTTC.

The CDR3 reads CASSQDTEETQYF. For the CDR3, the DNA is TGCGCCAGCAGCCAAGATACAGAAGAGACCCAGTACTTC. The gene calls are TRBV4-1 and TRBJ2-5; D ambiguous. This CDR3 has 13 residues. Trimming removed 0 bases from V and 3 bases from J, with 5 bases in between. Germline V gives CDR1 MGHRA, CDR2 YSYEKL.